Listed below are T cell receptor beta chains from one sample, sequenced in a study of T cell responses to AZD1222 COVID-19 vaccine. TCRdb keeps only in-frame clones here, not all; method: immunoSEQ multiplex PCR. The sample gives 80,000 or so clones, around nine tenths of which show up once; 3% to 3.5% is in the top ten. The sample here was peripheral blood, taken 28 days after the second AZD1222 dose. These receptors were taken from an adult who received the AZD1222 COVID-19 vaccine. Both conserved end residues are part of each CDR3.

j_call: TRBJ2-3
v_call: TRBV5-1
cdr3_aa: CASSLGLAAPDTQYF

j_call: TRBJ2-2
v_call: TRBV18
cdr3_aa: CASSPRESSNTGELFF

j_call: TRBJ2-6
v_call: TRBV4-1
cdr3_aa: CASSQPKQGAGANVLTF

j_call: TRBJ2-1
v_call: TRBV11-2
cdr3_aa: CASRQSAGGNNEQFF

j_call: TRBJ1-3
v_call: TRBV6-5
cdr3_aa: CASSYRLAGPDTIYF

j_call: TRBJ2-6
v_call: TRBV5-1
cdr3_aa: CASSLDGVSTNVLTF

j_call: TRBJ1-1
v_call: TRBV12-3/TRBV12-4
cdr3_aa: CASSLGVGAFF

j_call: TRBJ1-2
v_call: TRBV2
cdr3_aa: CASSGDRGDGYTF

j_call: TRBJ2-7
v_call: TRBV4-2
cdr3_aa: CASSRDSTNEQYF

j_call: TRBJ1-2
v_call: TRBV28
cdr3_aa: CASRTSNYGYTF

j_call: TRBJ1-3
v_call: TRBV25-1
cdr3_aa: CASSELAQPVGNTIYF

j_call: TRBJ1-6
v_call: TRBV3-1/TRBV3-2
cdr3_aa: CASSQGTPPPLHF

j_call: TRBJ1-5
v_call: TRBV6-5
cdr3_aa: CASSYSKGSGQPQHF

j_call: TRBJ1-2
v_call: TRBV5-1
cdr3_aa: CASSFAGMDYGYTF

j_call: TRBJ2-5
v_call: TRBV27
cdr3_aa: CASGSLRAYQETQYF

j_call: TRBJ2-5
v_call: TRBV3-1/TRBV3-2
cdr3_aa: CASSFGQGAEETQYF

j_call: TRBJ1-4
v_call: TRBV7-9
cdr3_aa: CASSDPRGGVNEKLFF

j_call: TRBJ1-6
v_call: TRBV7-9
cdr3_aa: CASSPYRGQASPLHF

j_call: TRBJ2-1
v_call: TRBV3-1/TRBV3-2
cdr3_aa: CASSQDRSGLQFF

j_call: TRBJ1-6
v_call: TRBV6-5
cdr3_aa: CASGDRDNSPLHF

j_call: TRBJ1-3
v_call: TRBV7-8
cdr3_aa: CASSLALRVSGNTIYF

j_call: TRBJ2-5
v_call: TRBV11-3
cdr3_aa: CASSLSGQVMPQYF

j_call: TRBJ1-1
v_call: TRBV5-1
cdr3_aa: CASSLRTGETEAFF

j_call: TRBJ1-3
v_call: TRBV7-3
cdr3_aa: CASSLTGTGGHTIYF

j_call: TRBJ1-6
v_call: TRBV3-1/TRBV3-2
cdr3_aa: CASSQDNWQSQYNSPLHF

j_call: TRBJ1-1
v_call: TRBV12-3/TRBV12-4
cdr3_aa: CASRDRLNTEAFF

j_call: TRBJ2-2
v_call: TRBV11-3
cdr3_aa: CASSLRRGTTGELFF

j_call: TRBJ1-4
v_call: TRBV7-6
cdr3_aa: CASSLEGIQGGEKLFF

j_call: TRBJ2-7
v_call: TRBV7-6
cdr3_aa: CASSQLAGNSYEQYF

j_call: TRBJ2-2
v_call: TRBV19
cdr3_aa: CASKNPGQAVGELFF

j_call: TRBJ1-2
v_call: TRBV9
cdr3_aa: CASSEAGGSGYTF

j_call: TRBJ1-5
v_call: TRBV5-5
cdr3_aa: CASSLAGTVGNQPQHF

j_call: TRBJ1-5
v_call: TRBV12-3/TRBV12-4
cdr3_aa: CASSTRDQPQHF

j_call: TRBJ2-6
v_call: TRBV21-1
cdr3_aa: CASSPLWTGSGANVLTF

j_call: TRBJ1-2
v_call: TRBV9
cdr3_aa: CASSVGQGINYGYTF

j_call: TRBJ2-5
v_call: TRBV12-2
cdr3_aa: CASRLADIRTNIQETQYF